The text below deals with one TCR beta chain. Its antigen remains unknown. Germline CDR1 MDHEN, CDR2 SYDVKM. The CDR3 extends over 14 amino acids. Trimming took 4 bases from V and 8 from J; bases not matched to a gene: 8. The sample belongs to a study of CD8 T cells in Susac syndrome. Across the study: Patients with Susac syndrome were therapy-naive, on corticosteroids, or on intravenous immunoglobulin alone at blood draw.

Study outcomes and limitations: Susac-specific public clones numbered approximately 15 in total CD8+ repertoires (and five in CD8+ TEMRA repertoires).

An input of 0.5 to 1 ug of RNA was subjected to reverse transcription using random hexamers. Multiplex immunoSEQ PCR targeted 54 Vbeta and 13 Jbeta TCR beta segments. In TCRdb, the immunoSEQ multiplex PCR reads were re-called with MiXCR into one record per CDR3 protein. The sample lists about 83,000 distinct CDR3 sequences, 96% seen once, with approximately 0.42% in the top ten. The sample comprised CD8+ T cells from PBMCs. This TCR was sampled from a human donor with Susac syndrome. V gene TRBV28 combines with J gene TRBJ2-1; 7 nucleotides agree with TRBD1. CDR3 protein: CASSSGQYYDEQFF. The CDR3 coding sequence is TGTGCCAGCAGTTCGGGACAGTATTACGATGAGCAGTTCTTC.